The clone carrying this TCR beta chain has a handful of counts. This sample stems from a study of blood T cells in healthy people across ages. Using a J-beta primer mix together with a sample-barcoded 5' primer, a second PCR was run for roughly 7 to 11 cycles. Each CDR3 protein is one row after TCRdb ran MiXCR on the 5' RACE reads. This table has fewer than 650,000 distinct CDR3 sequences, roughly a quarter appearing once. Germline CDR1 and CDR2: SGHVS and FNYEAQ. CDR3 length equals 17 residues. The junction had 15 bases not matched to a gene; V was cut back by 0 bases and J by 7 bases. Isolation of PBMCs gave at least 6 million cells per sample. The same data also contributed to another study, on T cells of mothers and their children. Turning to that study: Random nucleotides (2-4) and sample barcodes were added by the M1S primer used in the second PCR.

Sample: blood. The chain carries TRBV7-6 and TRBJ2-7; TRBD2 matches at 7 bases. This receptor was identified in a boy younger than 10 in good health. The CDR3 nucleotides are TGTGCCAGCAGCTTAGCGGCTCGGGGGGAGATCCCTTGTGAGCAGTACTTC. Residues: CASSLAARGEIPCEQYF.